These 8 T cell receptor beta chains came from one sample sequenced in a study of prognosis after radiotherapy for stage I lung cancer. Genomic DNA was the source, and TCR beta CDR3 was amplified from it by two-round multiplex PCR. It was primers specific to each TRBV and TRBJ gene that first-round PCR used. TCRdb fed the multiplex PCR reads into MiXCR, producing one record per CDR3 protein. Of about 35,000 distinct CDR3 sequences listed, about 32% are singletons. Sequenced here: PBMCs, sampled before or after stereotactic body radiation therapy (not recorded which). The receptors derive from a donor at least 50 years old with non-small cell lung cancer.

This clonotype was seen ten or more times. The rearrangement uses TRBV2 and TRBJ2-7; 9 bases agree with TRBD1. Per the germline V gene, CDR1 is SNHLY and CDR2 is FYNNEI. The length of the CDR3 is 14 residues. Trimming took 2 bases from V and 5 from J; bases not matched to a gene: 4. This chain's CDR3 is CASSELQGAHEQYF. The CDR3 DNA is TGTGCCAGCAGTGAATTACAGGGGGCCCACGAGCAGTACTTC.

The chain couples TRBV6-1 to TRBJ2-7; D unresolved. The CDR3 runs to 14 residues. Germline CDR1 and CDR2: MNHNS and SASEGT. V was cut by 1 base and J by 1 base, with 8 bases left in between. The CDR3 protein is CASSEGVASYEQYF. The CDR3 DNA reads as TGTGCCAGCAGTGAAGGGGTGGCGTCCTACGAGCAGTACTTC.

Notes on this clonotype: The germline gene is not matched at one end of the junction; a read error may be the cause. CDR3 DNA: TGCAGTGCTACACGCTCTGGGACAGGGTCCGGGGCCAACGTCCTGAATTTC. It encodes CSATRSGTGSGANVLNF. The gene calls are TRBV20-1 and TRBJ2-6; 9 positions match TRBD1. The CDR3 totals 17 residues. The V gene's germline CDR1 is DFQATT and CDR2 SNEGSKA (reference sequence).

This clonotype was observed many times. The CDR3 coding sequence is TGTGCCAGCAGCTTAGACAGGGTAGGCTCTGGAAACACCATATATTTT. Protein product: CASSLDRVGSGNTIYF. The chain has TRBV7-2 and TRBJ1-3; possible D gene TRBD1, 6 bases. Germline assignment: CDR1 SGHTA and CDR2 FQGNSA. Between the trimmed V and J ends, which lost 1 base and 0 bases, there was a span of 10 bases. The CDR3 is 16 residues long.

As to this clonotype: One junction end does not reproduce the germline sequence, and a read error may be involved. The chain has TRBV20-1 and TRBJ1-6, with a possible D match to TRBD1 (6 bases). Germline assignment: CDR1 DFQATT and CDR2 SNEGSKA (reference sequence). This CDR3 has 15 residues. DNA of the CDR3: TGCAGTGCTAGGACTCCAGGGGATTATAATTCACCCCTCAACTTT. Protein: CSARTPGDYNSPLNF.

On this clonotype itself: Sequence at one end of the junction differs from germline and may be a read error. This chain connects TRBV7-2 to TRBJ1-2; 7 positions agree with TRBD1. The germline V gene has CDR1 SGHTA and CDR2 FQGNSA. The CDR3 contains 15 residues. This chain's CDR3 is CASSLSTTGNYCYTF. DNA for the CDR3: TGTGCCAGCAGCCTGTCCACGACAGGGAACTATTGCTACACCTTC.

This clonotype was seen once. This likely came from a read error, as a far larger clone is one base away. The chain carries TRBV6-2 or TRBV6-3 and TRBJ2-2, with D perhaps TRBD1 (5 bases). The CDR3 spans 13 residues. V lost 4 bases and J lost 7, with 10 bases in between. Germline CDR1 MNHEY, CDR2 SVGEGT. The CDR3 region has the DNA TGTGCCAGCAGTTTAGGGGCTAACGGGGAGCTGTTTTTT. Amino acids: CASSLGANGELFF.

This clonotype was observed at least ten times. This rearrangement joins TRBV5-1 to TRBJ2-5, with a possible D match to TRBD2 (5 bases). In germline, CDR1 is SGHRS, CDR2 YFSETQ. The CDR3 is 15 residues long. The V end was cut by 5 bases, the J end by 5 bases, with 19 bases between. The CDR3 bases are TGCGCCAGCAGGCGGACCCCCACTAGATCGGAGACCCAGTACTTC. It is translated as CASRRTPTRSETQYF.